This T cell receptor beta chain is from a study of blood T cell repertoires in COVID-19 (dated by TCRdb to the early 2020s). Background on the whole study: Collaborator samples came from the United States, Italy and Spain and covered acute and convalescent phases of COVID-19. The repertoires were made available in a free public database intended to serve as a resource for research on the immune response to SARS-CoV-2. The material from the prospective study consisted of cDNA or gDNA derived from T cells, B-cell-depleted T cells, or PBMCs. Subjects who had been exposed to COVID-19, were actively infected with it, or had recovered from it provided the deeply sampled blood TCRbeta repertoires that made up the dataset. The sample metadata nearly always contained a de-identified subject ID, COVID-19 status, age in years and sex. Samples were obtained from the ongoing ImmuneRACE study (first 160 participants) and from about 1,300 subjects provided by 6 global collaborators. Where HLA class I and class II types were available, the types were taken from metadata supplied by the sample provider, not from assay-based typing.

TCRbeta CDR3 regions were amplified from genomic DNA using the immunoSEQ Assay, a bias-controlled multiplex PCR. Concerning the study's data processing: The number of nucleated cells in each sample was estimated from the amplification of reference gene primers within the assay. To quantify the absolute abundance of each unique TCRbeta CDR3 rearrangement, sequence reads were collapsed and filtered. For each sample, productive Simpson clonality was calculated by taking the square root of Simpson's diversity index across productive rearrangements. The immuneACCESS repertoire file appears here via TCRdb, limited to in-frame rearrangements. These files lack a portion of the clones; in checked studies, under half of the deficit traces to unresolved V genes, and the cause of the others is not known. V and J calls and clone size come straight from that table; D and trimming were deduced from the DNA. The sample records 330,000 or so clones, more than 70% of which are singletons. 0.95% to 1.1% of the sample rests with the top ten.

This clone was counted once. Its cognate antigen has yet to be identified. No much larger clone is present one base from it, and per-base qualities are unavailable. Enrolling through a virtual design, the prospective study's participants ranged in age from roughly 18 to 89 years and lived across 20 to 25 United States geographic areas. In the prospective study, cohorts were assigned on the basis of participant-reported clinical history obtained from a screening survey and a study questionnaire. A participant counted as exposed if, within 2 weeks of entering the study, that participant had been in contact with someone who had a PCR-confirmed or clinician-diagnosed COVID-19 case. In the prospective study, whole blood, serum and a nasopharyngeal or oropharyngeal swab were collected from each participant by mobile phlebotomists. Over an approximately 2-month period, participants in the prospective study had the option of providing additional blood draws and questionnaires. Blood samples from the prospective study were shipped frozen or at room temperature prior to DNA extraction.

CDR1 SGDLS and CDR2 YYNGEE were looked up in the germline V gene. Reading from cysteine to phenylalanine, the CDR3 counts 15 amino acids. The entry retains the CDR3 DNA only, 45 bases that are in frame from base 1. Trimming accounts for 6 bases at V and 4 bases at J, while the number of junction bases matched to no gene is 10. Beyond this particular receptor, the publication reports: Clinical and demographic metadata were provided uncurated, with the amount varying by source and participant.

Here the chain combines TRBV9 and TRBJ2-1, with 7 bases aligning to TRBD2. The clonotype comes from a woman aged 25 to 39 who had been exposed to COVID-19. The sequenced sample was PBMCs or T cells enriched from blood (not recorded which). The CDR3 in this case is CASTTTAGRYNEQFF. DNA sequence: TGTGCCAGCACAACCACAGCGGGAAGGTACAATGAGCAGTTCTTC.